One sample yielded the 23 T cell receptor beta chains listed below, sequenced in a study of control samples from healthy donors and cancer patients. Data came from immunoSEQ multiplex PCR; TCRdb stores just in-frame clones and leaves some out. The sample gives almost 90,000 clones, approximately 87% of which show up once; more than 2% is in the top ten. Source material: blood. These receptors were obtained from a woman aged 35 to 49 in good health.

The CDR3 is CASTLRQGVRYIQYF. The CDR3 DNA sequence: TGTGCCAGCACCCTTCGACAGGGTGTAAGGTACATTCAGTACTTC. The chain uses TRBV19 and TRBJ2-4; 7 nucleotides line up with TRBD1. CDR3 length equals 15 residues. After removal of 9 bases from V and 8 bases from J, the junction contained 16 bases not matched to a gene. Germline CDR1 and CDR2: LNHDA and SQIVND (reference sequence).

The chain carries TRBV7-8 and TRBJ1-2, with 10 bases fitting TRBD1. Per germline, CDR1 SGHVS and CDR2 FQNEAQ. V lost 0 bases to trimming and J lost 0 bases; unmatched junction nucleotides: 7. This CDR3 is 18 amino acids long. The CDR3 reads CASSLAQGTGVANYGYTF. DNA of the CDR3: TGTGCCAGCAGCTTAGCGCAGGGGACAGGGGTGGCTAACTATGGCTACACCTTC.

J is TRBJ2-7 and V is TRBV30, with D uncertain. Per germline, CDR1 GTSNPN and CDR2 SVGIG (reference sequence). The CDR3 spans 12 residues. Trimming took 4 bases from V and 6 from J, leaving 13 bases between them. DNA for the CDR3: TGTGCCTGGAAGTGGGGTATTGGCGAGCAGTACTTC. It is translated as CAWKWGIGEQYF.

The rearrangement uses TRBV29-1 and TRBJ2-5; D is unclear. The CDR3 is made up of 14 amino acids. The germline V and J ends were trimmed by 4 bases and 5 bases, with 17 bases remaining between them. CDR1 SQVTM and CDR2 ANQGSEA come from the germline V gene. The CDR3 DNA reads TGCAGCGTTGTCGGCCTTGTGGTCGGGGAGACCCAGTACTTC. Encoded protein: CSVVGLVVGETQYF.

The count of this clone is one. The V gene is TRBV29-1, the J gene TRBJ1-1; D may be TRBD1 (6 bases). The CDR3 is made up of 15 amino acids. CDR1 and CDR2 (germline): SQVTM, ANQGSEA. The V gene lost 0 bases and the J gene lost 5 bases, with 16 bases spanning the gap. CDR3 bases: TGCAGCGTTGAAGATTGGGGGGGCGCGGAAACTGAAGCTTTCTTT. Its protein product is CSVEDWGGAETEAFF.

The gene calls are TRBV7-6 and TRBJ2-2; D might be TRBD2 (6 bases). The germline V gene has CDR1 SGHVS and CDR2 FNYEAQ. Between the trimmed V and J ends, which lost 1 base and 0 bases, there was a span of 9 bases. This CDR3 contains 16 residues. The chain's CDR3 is CASSLGTGANTGELFF. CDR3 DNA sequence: TGTGCCAGCAGCTTAGGGACGGGGGCGAACACCGGGGAGCTGTTTTTT.

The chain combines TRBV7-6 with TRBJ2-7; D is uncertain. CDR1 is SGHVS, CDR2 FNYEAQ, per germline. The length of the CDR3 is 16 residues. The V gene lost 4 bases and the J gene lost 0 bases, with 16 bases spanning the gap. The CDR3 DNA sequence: TGTGCCAGCAGCTCCGACCCCTCGAGGAGCTCCTACGAGCAGTACTTC. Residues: CASSSDPSRSSYEQYF.

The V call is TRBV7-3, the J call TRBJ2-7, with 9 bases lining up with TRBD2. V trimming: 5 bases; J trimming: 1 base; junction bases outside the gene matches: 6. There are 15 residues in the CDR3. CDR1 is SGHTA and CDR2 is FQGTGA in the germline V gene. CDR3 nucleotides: TGTGCCAGCAGCCAGCAAGCGGGGGGATCCTACGAGCAGTACTTC. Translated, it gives CASSQQAGGSYEQYF. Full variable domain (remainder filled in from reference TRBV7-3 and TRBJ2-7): GAGVSQTPSNKVTEKGKYVELRCDPISGHTALYWYRQSLGQGPEFLIYFQGTGAADDSGLPNDRFFAVRPEGSVSTLKIQRTERGDSAVYLCASSQQAGGSYEQYFGPGTRLTVT.

The CDR3 is CASSLGYNEQFF. The CDR3 bases are TGTGCCAGCAGCTTAGGATACAATGAGCAGTTCTTC. The chain recombines TRBV13 with TRBJ2-1; D is unresolved. The V gene's germline CDR1 is PRHDT and CDR2 FYEKMQ (reference sequence). V was pared by 0 bases and J by 4 bases, with 1 base between. The CDR3 is 12 amino acids.

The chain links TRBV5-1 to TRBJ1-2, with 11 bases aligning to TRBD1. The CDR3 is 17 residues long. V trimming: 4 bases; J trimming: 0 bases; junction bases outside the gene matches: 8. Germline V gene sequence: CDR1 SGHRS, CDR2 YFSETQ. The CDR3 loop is CASSPGQGAFTNYGYTF. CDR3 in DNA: TGCGCCAGCAGCCCTGGACAGGGGGCTTTTACTAACTATGGCTACACCTTC.

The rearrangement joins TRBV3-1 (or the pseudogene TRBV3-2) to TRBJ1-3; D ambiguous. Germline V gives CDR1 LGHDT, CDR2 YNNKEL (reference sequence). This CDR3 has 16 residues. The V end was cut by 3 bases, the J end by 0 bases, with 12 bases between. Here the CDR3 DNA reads TGTGCCAGCAGCCAGGACTGGGAGGGCTCTGGAAACACCATATATTTT. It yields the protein CASSQDWEGSGNTIYF.

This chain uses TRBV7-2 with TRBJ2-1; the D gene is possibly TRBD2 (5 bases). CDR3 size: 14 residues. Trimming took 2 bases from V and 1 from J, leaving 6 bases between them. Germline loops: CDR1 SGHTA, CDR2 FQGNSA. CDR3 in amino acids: CASSLSGSYNEQFF. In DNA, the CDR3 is TGTGCCAGCAGCTTAAGCGGTTCCTACAATGAGCAGTTCTTC.

This CDR3 reads CASNGQGTEGNSPLHF. The CDR3 nucleotides are TGTGCCAGCAATGGCCAAGGGACAGAGGGAAATTCACCCCTCCACTTT. The V call is TRBV6-4, the J call TRBJ1-6; 7 bases align to TRBD1. This CDR3 is 16 amino acids long. Germline loops: CDR1 MRHNA, CDR2 SNTAGT. With 7 bases clipped from V and 7 bases from J, the junction kept 13 bases outside the gene matches.

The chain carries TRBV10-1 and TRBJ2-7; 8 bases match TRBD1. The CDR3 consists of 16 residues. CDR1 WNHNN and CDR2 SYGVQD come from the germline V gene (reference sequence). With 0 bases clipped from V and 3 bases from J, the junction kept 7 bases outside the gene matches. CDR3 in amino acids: CASSESSGTGYYEQYF. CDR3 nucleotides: TGCGCCAGCAGTGAGTCCTCGGGGACAGGATACTACGAGCAGTACTTC.

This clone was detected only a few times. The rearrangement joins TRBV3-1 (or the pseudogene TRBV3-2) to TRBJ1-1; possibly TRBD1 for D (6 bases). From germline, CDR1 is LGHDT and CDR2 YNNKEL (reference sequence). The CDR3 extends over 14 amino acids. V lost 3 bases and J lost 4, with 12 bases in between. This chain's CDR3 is CASSQGASSTEAFF. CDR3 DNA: TGTGCCAGCAGCCAGGGGGCGAGTAGCACTGAAGCTTTCTTT.

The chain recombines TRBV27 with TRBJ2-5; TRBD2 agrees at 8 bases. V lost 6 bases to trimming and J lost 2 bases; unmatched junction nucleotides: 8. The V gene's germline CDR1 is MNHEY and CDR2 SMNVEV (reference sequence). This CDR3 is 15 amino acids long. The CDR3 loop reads CASSSGGGLQETQYF. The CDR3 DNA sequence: TGTGCCAGCAGCTCCGGGGGGGGCTTACAAGAGACCCAGTACTTC.

CDR3 protein: CASTRGALTTDTQYF. The CDR3 coding sequence is TGCGCCAGCACTCGGGGCGCATTGACCACAGATACGCAGTATTTT. The J gene is TRBJ2-3, the V gene TRBV5-1; D is possibly TRBD1 or TRBD2 (5 bases each). This CDR3 spans 15 amino acids. CDR1 is SGHRS and CDR2 is YFSETQ in the germline V gene. V lost 6 bases and J lost 2, with 16 bases in between.

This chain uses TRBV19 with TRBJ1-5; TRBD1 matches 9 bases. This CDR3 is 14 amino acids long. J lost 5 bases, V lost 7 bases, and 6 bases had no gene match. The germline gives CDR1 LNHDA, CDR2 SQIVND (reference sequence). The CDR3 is CASTRQGEDQPQHF. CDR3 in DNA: TGTGCCAGTACTCGACAGGGGGAGGATCAGCCCCAGCATTTT.

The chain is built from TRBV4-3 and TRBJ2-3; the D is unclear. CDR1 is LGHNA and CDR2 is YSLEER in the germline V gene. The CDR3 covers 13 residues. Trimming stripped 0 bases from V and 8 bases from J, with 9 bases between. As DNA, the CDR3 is TGCGCCAGCAGCCAAGAATCCGCAGGTACGCAGTATTTT. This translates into CASSQESAGTQYF.

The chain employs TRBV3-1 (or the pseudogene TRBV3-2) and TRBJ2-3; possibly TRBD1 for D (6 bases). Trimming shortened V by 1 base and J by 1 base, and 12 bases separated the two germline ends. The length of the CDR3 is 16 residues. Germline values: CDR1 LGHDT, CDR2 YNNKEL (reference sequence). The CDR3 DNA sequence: TGTGCCAGCAGCCAAGTTTGGACAGCAGGCACAGATACGCAGTATTTT. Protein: CASSQVWTAGTDTQYF.

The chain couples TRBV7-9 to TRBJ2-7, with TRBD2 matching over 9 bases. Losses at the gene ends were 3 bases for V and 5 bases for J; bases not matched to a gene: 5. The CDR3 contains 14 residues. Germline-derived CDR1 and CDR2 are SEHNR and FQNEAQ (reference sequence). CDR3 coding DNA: TGTGCCAGCAGCTTTTGGGGACTAGCAAACGAGCAGTACTTC. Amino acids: CASSFWGLANEQYF. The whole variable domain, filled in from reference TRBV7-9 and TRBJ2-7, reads DTGVSQNPRHKITKRGQNVTFRCDPISEHNRLYWYRQTLGQGPEFLTYFQNEAQLEKSRLLSDRFSAERPKGSFSTLEIQRTEQGDSAMYLCASSFWGLANEQYFGPGTRLTVT.

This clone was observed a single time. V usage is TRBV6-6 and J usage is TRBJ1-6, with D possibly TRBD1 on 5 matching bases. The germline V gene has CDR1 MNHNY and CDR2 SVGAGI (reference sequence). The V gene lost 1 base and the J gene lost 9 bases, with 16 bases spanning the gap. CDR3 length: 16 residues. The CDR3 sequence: CASSYLRLGVGSPLHF. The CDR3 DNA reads TGTGCCAGCAGTTACTTAAGGTTGGGGGTGGGTTCACCCCTCCACTTT.

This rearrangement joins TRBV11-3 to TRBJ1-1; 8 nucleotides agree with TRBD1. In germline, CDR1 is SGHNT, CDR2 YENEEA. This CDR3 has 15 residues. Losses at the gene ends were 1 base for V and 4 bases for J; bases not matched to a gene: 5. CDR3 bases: TGTGCCAGCAGCTTAGGTTCAGGGGGCGGCACTGAAGCTTTCTTT. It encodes CASSLGSGGGTEAFF.